The sample holds one count of the clone carrying this T cell receptor (beta chain). This table comes from immunoSEQ multiplex PCR, and its TCRdb copy is limited to in-frame clones, with some not included. The sample consists of about 2.4 million clones, more than 90% of them appearing once. This entry belongs to a study of shared clonotypes between healthy human individuals. Germline V gene lookup returns CDR1 SGHVS and CDR2 FNYEAQ. The CDR3 has 15 residues. With 5 bases clipped from V and 7 bases from J, the junction kept 4 bases outside the gene matches. None of the donors, who were healthy HIV-negative adults, had recently had acute infections or vaccinations.

V is TRBV7-6 and J is TRBJ2-4; 14 positions match TRBD2. This clonotype was obtained from a young man in good health. Sequenced input: naive CD4+ T cells sorted from blood. The subset was: CD45RA+ positively selected. The CDR3 loop is CASSLGLAGGNIQYF. The DNA for the CDR3 is TGTGCCAGCAGCCTTGGACTAGCGGGAGGTAACATTCAGTACTTC.